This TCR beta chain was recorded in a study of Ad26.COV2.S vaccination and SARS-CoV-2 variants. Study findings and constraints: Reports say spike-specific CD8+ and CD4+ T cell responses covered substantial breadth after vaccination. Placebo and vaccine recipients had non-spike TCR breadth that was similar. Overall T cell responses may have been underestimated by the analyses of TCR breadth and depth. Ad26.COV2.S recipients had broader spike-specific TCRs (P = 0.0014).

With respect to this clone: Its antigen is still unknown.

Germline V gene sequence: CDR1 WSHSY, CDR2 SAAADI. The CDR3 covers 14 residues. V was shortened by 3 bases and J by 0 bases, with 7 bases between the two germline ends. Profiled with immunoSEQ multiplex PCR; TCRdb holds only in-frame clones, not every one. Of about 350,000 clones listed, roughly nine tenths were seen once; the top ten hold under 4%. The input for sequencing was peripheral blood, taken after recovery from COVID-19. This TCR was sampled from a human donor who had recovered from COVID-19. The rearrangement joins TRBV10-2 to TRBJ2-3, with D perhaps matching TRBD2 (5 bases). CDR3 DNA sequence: TGCGCCAGCAGTGATACGGGGAGCACAGATACGCAGTATTTT. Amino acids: CASSDTGSTDTQYF.